This T cell receptor beta chain was recovered during a study of PD-1 blockade in classical Hodgkin lymphoma. Study-level points and caveats: Reported findings placed baseline TCR diversity lower in newly diagnosed patients (compared with healthy donors).

Trimming removed 5 bases from V and 2 bases from J; junction bases left unmatched: 6. CDR1 and CDR2 from the germline V gene are SEHNR and FQNEAQ (reference sequence). The CDR3 totals 14 residues. Time point here: cycle 4 day 1 (C4D1), after less than seven weeks of nivolumab. Every single patient, without exception, relapsed after autologous stem cell transplantation, and brentuximab vedotin exposure varied. Notes on this clone: The target antigen is unknown.

TCRdb's table, derived via immunoSEQ multiplex PCR, lists solely in-frame clones and lacks some. The repertoire holds 100,000 to 120,000 clones, approximately 89% seen once, with around 20% in the top ten. This clonotype was obtained from a human donor with classical Hodgkin lymphoma. The specimen comprised peripheral blood mononuclear cells (PBMCs), sampled before the fourth cycle of nivolumab. This chain connects TRBV7-9 to TRBJ2-7; 7 bases fit TRBD1. CDR3 DNA sequence: TGTGCCAGCAGCCCCCCCACAGGGGCCTACGAGCAGTACTTC. Translating it yields CASSPPTGAYEQYF.